Listed here is a single T cell receptor (beta chain). The target of this receptor is not known. There are no base qualities to consult, and no much larger clone falls within one base. These data belong to a study of T-cell memory formation after mild COVID-19 (dated by TCRdb to the early 2020s). Regarding the research as a whole: Most TCR sequence clusters were specific to one of the two donors. In two donors, T-cell clones that expanded and contracted after mild COVID-19 were followed by sequencing TCRalpha and TCRbeta repertoires longitudinally. The cohort was made up of two young adult volunteers, one female and one male, who were previously healthy.

General study outcomes and caveats: Contracting CD4+ clones were found mainly in CM and EM memory subsets, while CD8+ clones were enriched in EMRA. Only a couple of mild cases were covered by the study, and larger cohorts that include severe cases with pre-infection samples were considered necessary. The second-wave clones that peaked on day 37 were not confirmed to be SARS-CoV-2 specific. The detection of some responding clones in pre-infection memory suggests that pre-existing cross-reactive memory T cells joined the SARS-CoV-2 response. Clones that contracted from day 15 to 85 showed balanced CD4/CD8 phenotypes, whereas a second wave of clones that expanded from day 15 to 37 leaned towards CD4+.

Ficoll-Paque density gradient centrifugation was the method used to isolate PBMCs. The sequencer was an Illumina NovaSeq 6000. TCRalpha and TCRbeta cDNA libraries were constructed by 5'RACE with constant-segment primers, with sample barcodes and unique molecular identifiers being introduced. RNA was extracted from every sample with Trizol reagent. Libraries were amplified in two PCR steps, with a second sample barcode and Illumina TruSeq adapters added in the second step. Sequencing of the libraries was done on an Illumina NovaSeq, producing 2 x 150 bp paired-end reads. In the source study's methods: The reads were demultiplexed and collapsed into UMI-guided consensus sequences using migec v1.2.7. Using mixcr v2.1.11, the UMI consensuses were aligned to TRA and TRB V and J templates and assembled into clonotypes. A clonotype was counted as expanded or contracted only if both edgeR and NoisET called the change significant, with noise models trained on biological replicates. For edgeR calls, a false discovery rate-adjusted p below 0.01 and a log2 fold-change threshold of 1 were applied. PCA with hierarchical clustering of max-normalized trajectories of the 1000 most abundant clonotypes was used as exploratory dynamics analysis. Each responding clone was given a CD4 or CD8 phenotype based on the CD4+ and CD8+ repertoires, which had been sequenced separately. TCRdb took the public reads, trimmed them with fastp at Q25, ran MiXCR for clone calling and kept in-frame beta chains. Records with the same CDR3 protein are collapsed into one entry carrying the most frequent genes and DNA. TCRdb's processing, not the study's, gives the V and J calls here. The sample data list approximately 89,000 distinct CDR3 sequences, and roughly 25% of these were observed just once. The top ten clonotypes cover 42% of the sample.

Material for sequencing was PBMCs or a T cell subset sorted from them (not recorded which). The sequence derives from a young man who had mild COVID-19 (a few samples of this study predate the infection). The sample titles of this study are shuffled in the database, so cell type and time point are left out; the donor was told from shared clones.

The DNA reads TGTGCCAGCAGCTTGGTGGGCCGATCCTACGAGCAGTACGTC. It codes for CASSLVGRSYEQYV. The chain is made from TRBV5-5 and TRBJ2-7, with the D gene not confidently named. The germline V gene (reference sequence) specifies SGHKS as CDR1 and YYEKEE as CDR2. From the cysteine up to the valine, the CDR3 has a length of 14 residues. The DNA shown is the 42-base CDR3, in frame from base 1. At the junction V is shortened by 0 bases and J by 1 base, with 8 bases in between.